One sample yielded the 27 T cell receptor beta chains listed below, sequenced in a study of T cell responses to AZD1222 COVID-19 vaccine. Clones were read by immunoSEQ multiplex PCR, and TCRdb kept only the in-frame ones, dropping some. The repertoire holds some 120,000 clones, with around 89% as singletons. Source: peripheral blood, taken 28 days after the second AZD1222 dose. The receptors come from an adult who received the AZD1222 COVID-19 vaccine.

The CDR3 region is CASSPGRLMNTEAFF. The CDR3 DNA sequence: TGTGCCAGCAGCCCGGGACGCCTCATGAACACTGAAGCTTTCTTT. The chain couples TRBV7-8 to TRBJ1-1, with D perhaps matching TRBD1 (5 bases). The CDR3 sequence is 15 residues long. Per the germline V gene, CDR1 is SGHVS and CDR2 is FQNEAQ. V dropped 5 bases and J dropped 0 bases, with 13 bases sitting between them. Full variable domain (rest looked up from reference TRBV7-8 and TRBJ1-1): GAGVSQSPRYKVAKRGQDVALRCDPISGHVSLFWYQQALGQGPEFLTYFQNEAQLDKSGLPSDRFFAERPEGSVSTLKIQRTQQEDSAVYLCASSPGRLMNTEAFFGQGTRLTVV.

V is TRBV4-2 and J is TRBJ2-1, with D tentatively TRBD2 (6 bases). V was pared by 2 bases and J by 4 bases, with 15 bases between. This CDR3 has 16 amino acids. Germline values: CDR1 LGHNA, CDR2 YNFKEQ. The CDR3 sequence: CASSQRLSSGYNEQFF. In nucleotides, the CDR3 is TGTGCCAGCAGCCAACGTTTGAGTAGCGGTTACAATGAGCAGTTCTTC.

V is TRBV3-1 (or the pseudogene TRBV3-2) and J is TRBJ1-2; D is unclear. The CDR3 runs 15 residues. The V and J ends lost 1 base and 5 bases respectively, with 14 bases between them. The germline V gene has CDR1 LGHDT and CDR2 YNNKEL (reference sequence). The CDR3 nucleotides are TGTGCCAGCAGCCAAGGTACGGTTCGGATATATGGCTACACCTTC. Amino acid sequence: CASSQGTVRIYGYTF.

The chain recombines TRBV29-1 with TRBJ2-5, with D perhaps TRBD2 (6 bases). There are 14 residues in the CDR3. V was pared by 2 bases and J by 7 bases, with 17 bases between. Per the germline V gene, CDR1 is SQVTM and CDR2 is ANQGSEA. The CDR3 region has the DNA TGCAGCGTTGAACTAGCGCGGACTGGGGGGACCCAGTACTTC. Its protein product is CSVELARTGGTQYF.

The chain has TRBV19 and TRBJ1-1, with D maybe TRBD1 (5 bases). V shed 4 bases and J shed 5 bases, with 11 bases lying between them. This CDR3 has 13 amino acids. Looked up from germline, CDR1 is LNHDA and CDR2 is SQIVND (reference sequence). CDR3: CASSKGRVTEAFF. The CDR3 DNA sequence: TGTGCCAGTAGTAAGGGGAGGGTGACTGAAGCTTTCTTT.

This clone showed up just a few times. The chain uses TRBV5-8 and TRBJ1-3; D not certain. This CDR3 region has 15 residues. With 4 bases removed from V and 5 bases from J, the gap between germline ends came to 16 bases. Germline lookup yields CDR1 SGHTS and CDR2 YDEGEE. The CDR3 DNA is TGTGCCAGCAGCCACCGGGATTCCCGGCGAAACACCATATATTTT. Translation: CASSHRDSRRNTIYF.

The CDR3 DNA reads TGTGCCATCAGTGAGTTTGAGGGGGGCACTGAAGCTTTCTTT. Protein sequence: CAISEFEGGTEAFF. The V gene is TRBV10-3, the J gene TRBJ1-1; perhaps TRBD1 as D (6 bases). Trimming shortened V by 1 base and J by 4 bases, and 10 bases separated the two germline ends. The CDR3 contains 14 residues. Germline CDR1 is ENHRY and CDR2 is SYGVKD.

The V call is TRBV14, the J call TRBJ2-7, with TRBD2 matching over 8 bases. The germline V gene encodes CDR1 SGHDN and CDR2 FVKESK. This CDR3 comprises 14 residues. V dropped 4 bases and J dropped 2; count of bases not matched to a gene: 4. The CDR3 DNA follows: TGTGCCAGCAGCCTCGGACTAGCCGCCTACGAGCAGTACTTC. This codes for CASSLGLAAYEQYF.

The chain employs TRBV18 and TRBJ1-1; 11 nucleotides line up with TRBD1. J gave up 4 bases and V 6 bases, and 1 base lay outside the gene matches. This CDR3 is built from 13 residues. Germline CDR1 and CDR2: KGHSH and LQKENI. CDR3 amino acids: CASSGTGGTEAFF. In DNA, the CDR3 is TGTGCCAGCTCCGGGACAGGGGGCACTGAAGCTTTCTTT.

This clone was detected once. The chain carries TRBV18 and TRBJ2-7; TRBD1 aligns across 9 bases. Germline values: CDR1 KGHSH, CDR2 LQKENI. The junction had 3 bases not matched to a gene; V was cut back by 3 bases and J by 3 bases. The CDR3 consists of 14 residues. The chain's CDR3 is CASSPGQGIYEQYF. For the CDR3, the DNA is TGTGCCAGCTCACCGGGACAGGGAATCTACGAGCAGTACTTC. Full variable domain (outside the CDR3, taken from reference TRBV18 and TRBJ2-7): NAGVMQNPRHLVRRRGQEARLRCSPMKGHSHVYWYRQLPEEGLKFMVYLQKENIIDESGMPKERFSAEFPKEGPSILRIQQVVRGDSAAYFCASSPGQGIYEQYFGPGTRLTVT.

The rearrangement links TRBV19 to TRBJ2-6; D call uncertain. Germline V gene sequence: CDR1 LNHDA, CDR2 SQIVND (reference sequence). The CDR3 length is 17 residues. With 7 bases removed from V and 0 bases from J, the gap between germline ends came to 16 bases. Here the CDR3 reads CASTAFGSFSGANVLTF. The CDR3 nucleotides read TGTGCCAGTACCGCCTTTGGCAGCTTCTCTGGGGCCAACGTCCTGACTTTC.

This chain uses TRBV9 with TRBJ2-7, with D perhaps matching TRBD2 (5 bases). The germline CDR1 and CDR2 sequences are SGDLS and YYNGEE. CDR3 size: 15 residues. V lost 4 bases and J 5 bases, leaving 19 bases between the germline ends. CDR3 protein: CASSPREASPHEQYF. CDR3 coding DNA: TGTGCCAGCAGCCCGAGGGAAGCCAGCCCCCACGAGCAGTACTTC.

This clone appeared a single time. The chain joins TRBV11-2 to TRBJ2-2; D possibly corresponds to TRBD2 (6 bases). V shed 7 bases and J shed 4 bases, with 13 bases lying between them. Germline CDR1 is SGHAT and CDR2 is FQNNGV. This CDR3 region has 14 residues. The CDR3 DNA reads as TGTGCCAGCACCACCCCCGGGGGCACCGGGGAGCTGTTTTTT. Its translation: CASTTPGGTGELFF.

This sequence joins TRBV7-2 and TRBJ2-5; TRBD2 matches 7 bases. The V gene's germline CDR1 is SGHTA and CDR2 FQGNSA. Trimming took 5 bases from V and 1 from J; bases not matched to a gene: 4. The CDR3 is 14 residues long. CDR3 nucleotides: TGTGCCAGCAGCCCGCTAGCGGTCCAAGAGACCCAGTACTTC. This sequence encodes CASSPLAVQETQYF.

The chain recombines TRBV4-2 with TRBJ1-3, with D maybe TRBD1 (5 bases). CDR1 and CDR2 (germline): LGHNA, YNFKEQ. The CDR3 is made up of 15 amino acids. The V and J ends lost 0 bases and 8 bases respectively, with 14 bases between them. This CDR3 reads CASSQDLLGAYTIYF. The CDR3 region has the DNA TGTGCCAGCAGCCAAGATCTGCTTGGGGCGTACACCATATATTTT.

This CDR3 reads CASSLTASMNTEAFF. CDR3 coding DNA: TGTGCCAGCAGTCTTACGGCAAGTATGAACACTGAAGCTTTCTTT. The chain combines TRBV7-6 with TRBJ1-1; D gene ambiguous. Germline lookup yields CDR1 SGHVS and CDR2 FNYEAQ. The CDR3 contains 15 residues. Trimming cost V 6 bases and J 0 bases, with 14 bases left between them.

The CDR3 DNA is TGTGCCAGCAGCTTTGGATCGGGGGGCTACGAGCAGTACTTC. This gives the protein CASSFGSGGYEQYF. The rearrangement uses TRBV11-2 and TRBJ2-7; 7 bases are a match to TRBD2. Germline CDR1 and CDR2: SGHAT and FQNNGV. V trimming: 3 bases; J trimming: 3 bases; junction bases outside the gene matches: 5. The CDR3 has 14 residues.

The chain recombines TRBV6-4 with TRBJ2-7; D is possibly TRBD1 or TRBD2 (5 bases each). Germline CDR1 and CDR2: MRHNA and SNTAGT. The CDR3 spans 15 residues. Trimming stripped 0 bases from V and 1 base from J, with 10 bases between. CDR3 sequence: CASSDSRGDSYEQYF. The CDR3 region has the DNA TGTGCCAGCAGTGACTCCCGAGGGGATTCCTACGAGCAGTACTTC.

The chain links TRBV4-1 to TRBJ1-2; D is unresolved. The germline CDR1 and CDR2 sequences are MGHRA and YSYEKL. This CDR3 spans 14 amino acids. V lost 2 bases and J lost 2, with 9 bases in between. CDR3 protein: CASSQRQTNYGYTF. CDR3 nucleotides: TGCGCCAGCAGCCAAAGGCAGACCAACTATGGCTACACCTTC.

V usage is TRBV5-1 and J usage is TRBJ1-2, with D perhaps TRBD1 (5 bases). V lost 3 bases to trimming and J lost 3 bases, with 21 bases between them. This CDR3 has 17 amino acids. Germline CDR1 SGHRS, CDR2 YFSETQ. The CDR3: CASSSATGRVGDYGYTF. CDR3 nucleotides: TGCGCCAGCAGCTCAGCTACCGGCAGGGTAGGCGACTATGGCTACACCTTC.

The V gene is TRBV7-9, the J gene TRBJ1-5; possible D gene TRBD1, 5 bases. V dropped 3 bases and J dropped 7 bases, with 13 bases sitting between them. CDR1 SEHNR and CDR2 FQNEAQ come from the germline V gene (reference sequence). CDR3 length equals 14 residues. CDR3 in amino acids: CASSLGGGGQPQHF. DNA of the CDR3: TGTGCCAGCAGCTTGGGGGGAGGAGGACAGCCCCAGCATTTT. Using reference TRBV7-9 and TRBJ1-5 for the parts outside the CDR3, the full variable domain is DTGVSQNPRHKITKRGQNVTFRCDPISEHNRLYWYRQTLGQGPEFLTYFQNEAQLEKSRLLSDRFSAERPKGSFSTLEIQRTEQGDSAMYLCASSLGGGGQPQHFGDGTRLSIL.

The chain has TRBV27 and TRBJ2-1; D ambiguous. The CDR3 totals 14 residues. V lost 8 bases and J lost 0, with 11 bases in between. Germline-derived CDR1 and CDR2 are MNHEY and SMNVEV (reference sequence). CDR3 in amino acids: CASGSHSSYNEQFF. CDR3 sequence (DNA): TGTGCCAGCGGATCACATAGCTCCTACAATGAGCAGTTCTTC.

J is TRBJ2-7 and V is TRBV2, with TRBD2 matching over 9 bases. V gave up 1 base and J gave up 6 bases; unmatched junction bases: 10. The CDR3 totals 16 residues. Germline V gene data show CDR1 as SNHLY and CDR2 as FYNNEI. CDR3 protein: CASSEEVVAGAIEQYF. The CDR3 nucleotides are TGTGCCAGCAGTGAAGAGGTGGTAGCGGGAGCCATCGAGCAGTACTTC.

The chain links TRBV19 to TRBJ1-1; 12 positions agree with TRBD1. Germline CDR1 is LNHDA and CDR2 is SQIVND (reference sequence). CDR3 length equals 15 residues. V lost 5 bases and J lost 5; bases outside the gene matches: 6. CDR3 in amino acids: CASSRDRGQETEAFF. In DNA, the CDR3 is TGTGCCAGTAGTCGGGACAGGGGGCAGGAGACTGAAGCTTTCTTT.

V gene TRBV15 combines with J gene TRBJ1-1; D is undetermined. This CDR3 has 14 amino acids. Trimming took off 5 bases at V and 3 bases at J, with 13 bases between the two ends. From germline, CDR1 is LNHNV and CDR2 YYDKDF (reference sequence). This chain's CDR3 is CATSAGGMDTEAFF. CDR3 bases: TGTGCCACCAGCGCGGGAGGTATGGACACTGAAGCTTTCTTT.

V usage is TRBV19 and J usage is TRBJ2-2, with 12 bases identical to TRBD2. Trimming cost V 7 bases and J 6 bases; bases outside gene matches: 12. Germline V lookup: CDR1 LNHDA, CDR2 SQIVND (reference sequence). The CDR3 extends over 17 amino acids. This CDR3 is CASTPRASGRVAGELFF. The DNA of the CDR3 is TGTGCCAGTACCCCCAGAGCTAGCGGGAGGGTTGCCGGGGAGCTGTTTTTT.

This clone occurred a few times. The chain recombines TRBV15 with TRBJ2-1; D unclear. With 1 base removed from V and 4 bases from J, the gap between germline ends came to 11 bases. There are 15 residues in the CDR3. Germline CDR1 LNHNV, CDR2 YYDKDF (reference sequence). As DNA, the CDR3 is TGTGCCACCAGCAGAGGGCAGGTGGAGTACAATGAGCAGTTCTTC. Translating it yields CATSRGQVEYNEQFF.